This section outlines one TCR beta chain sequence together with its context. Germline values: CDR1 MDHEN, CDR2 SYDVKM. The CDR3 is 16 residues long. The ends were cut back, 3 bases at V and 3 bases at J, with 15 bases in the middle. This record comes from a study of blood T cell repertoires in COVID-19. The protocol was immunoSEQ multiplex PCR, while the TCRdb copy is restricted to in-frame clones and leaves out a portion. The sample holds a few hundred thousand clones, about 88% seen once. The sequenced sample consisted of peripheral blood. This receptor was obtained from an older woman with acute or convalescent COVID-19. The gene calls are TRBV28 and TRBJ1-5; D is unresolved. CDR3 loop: CASSFVGGLDNQPQHF. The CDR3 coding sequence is TGTGCCAGCAGTTTTGTGGGAGGGCTCGACAATCAGCCCCAGCATTTT. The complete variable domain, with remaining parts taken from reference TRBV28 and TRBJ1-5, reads DVKVTQSSRYLVKRTGEKVFLECVQDMDHENMFWYRQDPGLGLRLIYFSYDVKMKEKGDIPEGYSVSREKKERFSLILESASTNQTSMYLCASSFVGGLDNQPQHFGDGTRLSIL.